This T cell receptor beta chain was found in a study of beta chain features in type 1 diabetes. CDR1 SEHNR and CDR2 FQNEAQ come from the germline V gene (reference sequence). This CDR3 spans 15 amino acids. Trimming stripped 1 base from V and 5 bases from J, with 12 bases between. On this clone itself: Its antigen is unknown.

Findings and limits, study-wide: Whether TCRB rearrangement is influenced by HLA type was left unresolved in this analysis.

What was sequenced were expressed TCRB transcripts, since all of the isolated RNA had been reverse transcribed. Sequencing used immunoSEQ multiplex PCR; TCRdb keeps in-frame clones, though not all of them. The sample has approximately 110,000 clones; around 40% are singletons. This rearrangement joins TRBV7-9 to TRBJ1-5, with D tentatively TRBD1 (6 bases). Sample: stem cell memory CD4+ T cells from blood. The sequence was obtained from a woman aged 18-29 years in good health. CDR3 nucleotide sequence: TGTGCCAGCAGCTTAGGCCACAGGGTAGATCAGCCCCAGCATTTT. Amino acid sequence: CASSLGHRVDQPQHF.